This T cell receptor (beta chain) was recorded in a study of long-term antiretroviral therapy in people with HIV. Study-level background: Initial samples were collected about a decade before the 2015 immediate-ART recommendation.

Every donor had one or more pre-ART and two or more post-ART PBMC samples. Version v3.0 of the immunoSEQ assay ran at survey level. The method was immunoSEQ multiplex PCR; TCRdb's version includes in-frame clones alone and lacks a portion of them. Of tens of thousands of clones listed, about 82% were seen once; the top ten hold 12%. V was clipped by 3 bases and J by 6 bases; unmatched bases: 6. The CDR3 has 15 amino acids. Germline V gene sequence: CDR1 MNHNS, CDR2 SASEGT. This clonotype originated in a middle-aged man with HIV. The starting material was unsorted PBMCs, obtained 1.6 years after starting antiretroviral therapy. This sequence joins TRBV6-1 and TRBJ2-1; TRBD1 matches at 9 bases. The CDR3 spells CASSEDRGGGNEQFF. As DNA, the CDR3 is TGTGCCAGCAGTGAGGACAGGGGTGGGGGCAATGAGCAGTTCTTC.